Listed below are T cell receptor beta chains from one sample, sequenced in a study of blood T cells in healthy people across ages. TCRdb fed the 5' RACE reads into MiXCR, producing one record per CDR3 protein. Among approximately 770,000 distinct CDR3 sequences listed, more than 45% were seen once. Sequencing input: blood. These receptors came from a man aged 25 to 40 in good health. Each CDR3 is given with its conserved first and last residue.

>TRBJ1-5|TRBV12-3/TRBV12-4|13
CASSRMVDQPQHF
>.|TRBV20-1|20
CSTRKVPLDIRGGDQETQFF
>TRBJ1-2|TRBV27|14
CASSFNEGSHGYTF
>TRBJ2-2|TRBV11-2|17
CASSSSPQQAYTGELFF
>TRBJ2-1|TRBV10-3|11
CATVDSNEQFF
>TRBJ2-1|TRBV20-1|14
CSARGHDSYNEQFF
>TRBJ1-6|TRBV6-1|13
CASSEQWDSPLHF
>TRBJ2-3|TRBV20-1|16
CSAARLAGGSTDTQYF
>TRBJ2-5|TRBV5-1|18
CASRMYRGQGRREETQYF
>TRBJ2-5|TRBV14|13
CASSKGVLETQYF
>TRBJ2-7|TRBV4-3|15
CASSQVAGGFYEQYF
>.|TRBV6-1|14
CASSEMRITYEQYF
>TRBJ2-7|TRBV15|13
CATSRVRLAEQYF
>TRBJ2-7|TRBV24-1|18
CATSVLTSGSWKNYEQYF
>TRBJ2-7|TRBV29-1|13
CSVAGESRYEQYF
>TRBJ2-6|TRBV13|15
CASSTRGSGANVLTF
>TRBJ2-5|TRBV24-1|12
CATRAEQETQYF
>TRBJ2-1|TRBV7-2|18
CASSRIGTGSLGDNEQFF
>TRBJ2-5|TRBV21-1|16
CASSSNRTSGQETQYF